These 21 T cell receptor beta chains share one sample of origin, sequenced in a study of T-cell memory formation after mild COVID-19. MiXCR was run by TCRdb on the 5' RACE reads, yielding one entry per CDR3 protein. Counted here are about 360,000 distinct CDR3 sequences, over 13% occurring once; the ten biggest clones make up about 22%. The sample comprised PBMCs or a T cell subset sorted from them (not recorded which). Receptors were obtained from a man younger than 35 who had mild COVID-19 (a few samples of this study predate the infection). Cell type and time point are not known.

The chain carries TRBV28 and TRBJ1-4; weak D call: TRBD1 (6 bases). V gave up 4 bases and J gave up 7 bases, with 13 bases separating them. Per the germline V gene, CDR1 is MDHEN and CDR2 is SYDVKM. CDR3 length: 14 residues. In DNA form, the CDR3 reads TGTGCCAGCAGTTCCGGGGGGGCGGCTGAAAAACTGTTTTTT. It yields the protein CASSSGGAAEKLFF.

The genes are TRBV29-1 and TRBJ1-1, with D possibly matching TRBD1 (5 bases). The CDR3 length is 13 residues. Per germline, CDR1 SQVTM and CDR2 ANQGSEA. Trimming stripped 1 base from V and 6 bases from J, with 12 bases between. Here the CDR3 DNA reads TGCAGCGTTGAAGGGGGCCGGTCTTCTGAAGCTTTCTTT. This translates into CSVEGGRSSEAFF. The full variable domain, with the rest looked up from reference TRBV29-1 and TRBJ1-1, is SAVISQKPSRDICQRGTSLTIQCQVDSQVTMMFWYRQQPGQSLTLIATANQGSEATYESGFVIDKFPISRPNLTFSTLTVSNMSPEDSSIYLCSVEGGRSSEAFFGQGTRLTVV.

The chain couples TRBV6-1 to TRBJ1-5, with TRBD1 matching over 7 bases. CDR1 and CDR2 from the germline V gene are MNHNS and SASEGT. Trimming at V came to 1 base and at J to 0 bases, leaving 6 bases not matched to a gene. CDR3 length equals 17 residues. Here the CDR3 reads CASSEEGTDYSNQPQHF. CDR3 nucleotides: TGTGCCAGCAGTGAAGAGGGGACAGATTATAGCAATCAGCCCCAGCATTTT.

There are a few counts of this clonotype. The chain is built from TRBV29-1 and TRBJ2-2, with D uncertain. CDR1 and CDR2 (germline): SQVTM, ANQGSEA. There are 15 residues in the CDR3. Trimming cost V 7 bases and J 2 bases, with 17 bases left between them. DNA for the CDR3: TGCAGCGCCGGCGGAGCCCAGGCCAACACCGGGGAGCTGTTTTTT. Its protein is CSAGGAQANTGELFF.

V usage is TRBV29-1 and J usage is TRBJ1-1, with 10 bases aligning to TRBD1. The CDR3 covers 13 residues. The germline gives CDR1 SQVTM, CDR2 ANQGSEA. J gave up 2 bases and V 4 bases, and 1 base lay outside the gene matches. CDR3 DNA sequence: TGCAGCGTTGGGACAGGGGGAAACACTGAAGCTTTCTTT. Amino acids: CSVGTGGNTEAFF.

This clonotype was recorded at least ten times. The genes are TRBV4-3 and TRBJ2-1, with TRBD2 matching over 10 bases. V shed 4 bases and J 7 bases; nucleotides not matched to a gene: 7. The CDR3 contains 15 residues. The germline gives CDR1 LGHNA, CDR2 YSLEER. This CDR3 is CASSLSGGAKNEQFF. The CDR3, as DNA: TGCGCCAGCAGCCTCAGCGGGGGGGCCAAGAATGAGCAGTTCTTC.

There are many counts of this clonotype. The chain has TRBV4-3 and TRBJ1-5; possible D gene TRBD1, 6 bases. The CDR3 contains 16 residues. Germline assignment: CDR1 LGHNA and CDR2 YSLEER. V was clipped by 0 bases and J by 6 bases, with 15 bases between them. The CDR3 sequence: CASSQERTRGGQPQHF. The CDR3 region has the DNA TGCGCCAGCAGCCAAGAAAGAACCAGGGGCGGTCAGCCCCAGCATTTT.

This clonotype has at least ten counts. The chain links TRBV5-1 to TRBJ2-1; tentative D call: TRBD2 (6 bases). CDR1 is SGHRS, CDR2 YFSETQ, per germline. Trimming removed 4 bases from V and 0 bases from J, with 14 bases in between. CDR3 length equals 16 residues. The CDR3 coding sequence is TGCGCCAGCAGCCGGAGGGTGGGGAGCTCCTACAATGAGCAGTTCTTC. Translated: CASSRRVGSSYNEQFF. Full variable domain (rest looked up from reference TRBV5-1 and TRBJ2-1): KAGVTQTPRYLIKTRGQQVTLSCSPISGHRSVSWYQQTPGQGLQFLFEYFSETQRNKGNFPGRFSGRQFSNSRSEMNVSTLELGDSALYLCASSRRVGSSYNEQFFGPGTRLTVL.

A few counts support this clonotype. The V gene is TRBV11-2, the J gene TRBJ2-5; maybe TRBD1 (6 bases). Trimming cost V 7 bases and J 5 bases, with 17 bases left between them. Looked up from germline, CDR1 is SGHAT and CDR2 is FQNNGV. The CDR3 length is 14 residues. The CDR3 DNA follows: TGTGCCAGCACCTCGTCAGGGGTTGGGGAGACCCAGTACTTC. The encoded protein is CASTSSGVGETQYF.

CDR3: CASSYKPPGGGYQETQYF. CDR3 DNA: TGTGCCAGCAGTTACAAGCCACCGGGCGGGGGGTACCAAGAGACCCAGTACTTC. The chain has TRBV6-6 and TRBJ2-5; 8 positions agree with TRBD2. This CDR3 is built from 18 residues. Per germline, CDR1 MNHNY and CDR2 SVGAGI (reference sequence). Trimming took 2 bases from V and 0 from J; bases not matched to a gene: 11.

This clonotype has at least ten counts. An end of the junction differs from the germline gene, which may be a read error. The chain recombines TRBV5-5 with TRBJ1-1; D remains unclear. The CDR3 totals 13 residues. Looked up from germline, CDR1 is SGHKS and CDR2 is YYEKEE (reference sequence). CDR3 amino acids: CASTPWQNPEAFF. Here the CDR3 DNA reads TGTGCCAGCACCCCGTGGCAGAACCCTGAAGCTTTCTTT.

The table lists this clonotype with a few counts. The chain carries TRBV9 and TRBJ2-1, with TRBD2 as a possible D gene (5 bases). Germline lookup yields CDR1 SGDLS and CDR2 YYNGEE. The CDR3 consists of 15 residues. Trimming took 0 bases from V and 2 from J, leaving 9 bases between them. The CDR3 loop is CASSVGYGAYNEQFF. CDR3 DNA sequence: TGTGCCAGCAGCGTAGGATACGGGGCCTACAATGAGCAGTTCTTC. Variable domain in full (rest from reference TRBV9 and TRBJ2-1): DSGVTQTPKHLITATGQRVTLRCSPRSGDLSVYWYQQSLDQGLQFLIQYYNGEERAKGNILERFSAQQFPDLHSELNLSSLELGDSALYFCASSVGYGAYNEQFFGPGTRLTVL.

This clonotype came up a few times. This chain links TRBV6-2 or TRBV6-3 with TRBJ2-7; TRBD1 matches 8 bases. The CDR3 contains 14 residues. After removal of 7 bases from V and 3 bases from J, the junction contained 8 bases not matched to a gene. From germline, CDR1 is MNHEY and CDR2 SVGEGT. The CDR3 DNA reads TGTGCCAGCAATAAGGACAGGGCAATCTACGAGCAGTACTTC. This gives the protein CASNKDRAIYEQYF.

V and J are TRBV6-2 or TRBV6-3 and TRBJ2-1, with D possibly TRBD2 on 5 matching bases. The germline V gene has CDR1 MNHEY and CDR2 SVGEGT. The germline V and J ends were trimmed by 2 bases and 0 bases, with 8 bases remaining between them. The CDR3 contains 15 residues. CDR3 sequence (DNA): TGTGCCAGCAGTTACATTGGGAGCTCCTACAATGAGCAGTTCTTC. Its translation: CASSYIGSSYNEQFF.

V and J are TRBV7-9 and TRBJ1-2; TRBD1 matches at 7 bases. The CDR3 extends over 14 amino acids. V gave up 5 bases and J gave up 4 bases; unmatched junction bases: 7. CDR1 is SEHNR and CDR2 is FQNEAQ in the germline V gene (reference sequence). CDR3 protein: CASSGGTAAYGYTF. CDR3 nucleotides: TGTGCCAGCAGCGGCGGGACAGCCGCCTATGGCTACACCTTC.

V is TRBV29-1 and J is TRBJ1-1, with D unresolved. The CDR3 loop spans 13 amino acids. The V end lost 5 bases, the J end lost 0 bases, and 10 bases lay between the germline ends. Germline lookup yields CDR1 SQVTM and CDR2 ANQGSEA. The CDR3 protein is CSVLRKMNTEAFF. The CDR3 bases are TGCAGCGTTCTTCGGAAGATGAACACTGAAGCTTTCTTT.

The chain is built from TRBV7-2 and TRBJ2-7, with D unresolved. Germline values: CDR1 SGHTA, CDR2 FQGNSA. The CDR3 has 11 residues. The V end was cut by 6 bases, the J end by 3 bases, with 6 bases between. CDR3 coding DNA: TGTGCCAGCAGTCCTTACTACGAGCAGTACTTC. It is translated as CASSPYYEQYF.

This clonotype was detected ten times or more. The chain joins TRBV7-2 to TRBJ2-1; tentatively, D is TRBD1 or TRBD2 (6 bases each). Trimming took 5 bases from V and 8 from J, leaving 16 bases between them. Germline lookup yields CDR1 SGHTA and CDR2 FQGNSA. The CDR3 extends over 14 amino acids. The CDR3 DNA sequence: TGTGCCAGCAGCCCCCCGGGGGCGGGCTATGAGCAGTTCTTC. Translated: CASSPPGAGYEQFF.

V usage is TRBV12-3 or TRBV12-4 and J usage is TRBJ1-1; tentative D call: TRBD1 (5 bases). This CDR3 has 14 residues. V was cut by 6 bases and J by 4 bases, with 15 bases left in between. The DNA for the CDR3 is TGTGCCAGCAGGGACGAAGGGAGGGGCACTGAAGCTTTCTTT. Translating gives CASRDEGRGTEAFF.

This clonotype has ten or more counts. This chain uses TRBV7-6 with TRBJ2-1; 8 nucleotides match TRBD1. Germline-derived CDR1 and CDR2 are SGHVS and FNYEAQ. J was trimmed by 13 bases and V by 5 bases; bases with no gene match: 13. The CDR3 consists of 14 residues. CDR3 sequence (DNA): TGTGCCAGCAGCCGACCGCCGGGACAGGCTGGCCAGTTCTTC. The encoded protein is CASSRPPGQAGQFF.

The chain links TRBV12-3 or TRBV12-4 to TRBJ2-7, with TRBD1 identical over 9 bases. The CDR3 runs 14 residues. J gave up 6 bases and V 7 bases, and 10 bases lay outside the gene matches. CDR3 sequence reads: CASTRTGEGSEQYF. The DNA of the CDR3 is TGTGCCAGCACTAGGACAGGGGAGGGTAGCGAGCAGTACTTC.